The clone carrying this T cell receptor (beta chain) was recorded at least ten times. Its antigen is not known. RNA transcripts served as template for amplifying TCR beta CDR3 sequences. HTBI-primed RT-PCR formed the first round, and a multiplex PCR formed the second. TCRdb processed the multiplex PCR reads anew with MiXCR; each CDR3 protein has one entry. Of just over 600,000 distinct CDR3 sequences listed, 20% to 25% were seen once; the top ten hold more than 5.5%. This specimen comes from a study of Graves' ophthalmopathy and Graves' hyperthyroidism. Study-wide points: The model forecast ophthalmopathy progression, reaching 60% to 71% sensitivity and approximately 72% specificity. Thyroid clonotypes that were expanded above 0.001 frequency mostly also appeared in blood.

Sampling about 9.7 ml of fresh peripheral blood provided the PBMCs. V lost 3 bases, J lost 1 base, and 10 bases lay in between. This CDR3 region has 14 residues. From germline, CDR1 is SGHRS and CDR2 YFSETQ. The sample was peripheral blood. The chain couples TRBV5-1 to TRBJ1-2, with D maybe TRBD1 (6 bases). The TCR comes from a young woman with stable Graves' hyperthyroidism. Some clones in this sample may be carry-over from other donors' samples. CDR3 loop: CASSSLDSNYGYTF. For the CDR3, the DNA is TGCGCCAGCAGCTCGCTGGACAGTAACTATGGCTACACCTTC.